This TCR beta chain appears in the sequencing data of a study of T-cell reconstitution after alpha-beta-depleted transplantation in children. The TCRbeta library incorporated unique molecular identifiers. TCRdb reanalysed the PCR reads using MiXCR and keeps one entry per CDR3 protein. The table lists 350,000 to 400,000 distinct CDR3 sequences, roughly 22% of them singletons, with 3.5% to 4% in the top ten. The CDR3 sequence is 14 residues long. J lost 6 bases, V lost 4 bases, and 5 bases had no gene match. Germline CDR1 is MGHDK and CDR2 is SYGVNS. In this sample, this clonotype turned up a few times.

The source of this sequence is a human donor who donated a stem cell graft to a child with acute myeloid leukemia. V usage is TRBV25-1 and J usage is TRBJ1-5; 8 bases agree with TRBD1. This material consisted of PBMCs from the stem cell graft donor, taken from the stem cell graft. The CDR3 nucleotides read TGTGCCAGCAGTGGGACAGGGAGGGGTCAGCCCCAGCATTTT. Its protein is CASSGTGRGQPQHF.